This T cell receptor (beta chain) was found in a study of blood T cells in healthy people across ages. The sample holds many counts of this clonotype. With 0 bases clipped from V and 0 bases from J, the junction kept 3 bases outside the gene matches. This CDR3 comprises 15 residues. CDR1 and CDR2 from the germline V gene are SQVTM and ANQGSEA. A second roughly 6 to 11 cycle PCR used barcoded and J-beta primers. One entry per CDR3 protein, called by TCRdb with MiXCR from the 5' RACE reads. The sample has approximately 900,000 distinct CDR3 sequences; roughly 28% are singletons. The same sample was also used in a study of T cells of mothers and their children.

Specimen: blood. The V gene is TRBV29-1, the J gene TRBJ1-1; 8 positions agree with TRBD1. This receptor was taken from a woman aged 40 to 50 in good health. The CDR3 loop reads CSVEDRGRLNTEAFF. CDR3 nucleotides: TGCAGCGTTGAAGACAGGGGGCGTCTGAACACTGAAGCTTTCTTT.